This TCR beta chain was sequenced for a study of blood T cell repertoires in COVID-19. Whole-study context: PBMCs, B-cell-depleted T cells, or T cells provided the cDNA or gDNA that made up the material.

The assay was immunoSEQ multiplex PCR, and TCRdb's table has in-frame clones only and misses some. This sample yields fewer than 300,000 clones, of which around 90% are seen a single time; more than 0.95% belongs to the top ten. J gave up 4 bases and V 5 bases, and 4 bases lay outside the gene matches. The CDR3 runs 13 residues. The specimen sequenced was PBMCs or T cells enriched from blood (not recorded which). The V and J genes are TRBV12-3 or TRBV12-4 and TRBJ2-5, with 7 bases fitting TRBD2. The source is a woman aged 25 to 39 who had recovered from COVID-19. DNA for the CDR3: TGTGCCAGCAGTATCTGGGGGGGAGAGACCCAGTACTTC. Translated: CASSIWGGETQYF.